This passage covers 7 T cell receptor beta chains from one sample sequenced in a study of T cell changes during pregnancy in multiple sclerosis. The data were produced by immunoSEQ multiplex PCR, yet TCRdb's version contains in-frame clones alone and is incomplete. Among some 81,000 clones listed, roughly 90% were seen once. The source material was peripheral blood, sampled before pregnancy. The origin of the receptors is a female donor with multiple sclerosis, enrolled in a pregnancy study.

This clone showed up just a few times. The gene calls are TRBV5-1 and TRBJ1-2, with TRBD1 identical over 9 bases. The CDR3 is made up of 15 amino acids. The V gene end was trimmed by 0 bases and the J gene end by 4 bases; junction bases not matched to a gene: 4. Germline V lookup: CDR1 SGHRS, CDR2 YFSETQ. The CDR3 reads CASSLDGQGRYGYTF. DNA of the CDR3: TGCGCCAGCAGCTTGGATGGACAGGGGCGCTATGGCTACACCTTC.

The genes are TRBV2 and TRBJ1-1; D possibly corresponds to TRBD1 (5 bases). The germline V and J ends were trimmed by 7 bases and 1 base, with 7 bases remaining between them. The CDR3 spans 12 residues. Germline-derived CDR1 and CDR2 are SNHLY and FYNNEI. The DNA for the CDR3 is TGTGCCAGCACGACAGAGAACACTGAAGCTTTCTTT. The encoded protein is CASTTENTEAFF.

The rearrangement joins TRBV7-2 to TRBJ2-5; 9 bases map to TRBD2. The length of the CDR3 is 15 residues. Germline-derived CDR1 and CDR2 are SGHTA and FQGNSA. With 3 bases clipped from V and 5 bases from J, the junction kept 7 bases outside the gene matches. CDR3 protein: CASSLLRGGHETQYF. DNA for the CDR3: TGTGCCAGCAGCTTGTTGCGGGGGGGCCACGAGACCCAGTACTTC.

The chain uses TRBV30 and TRBJ1-1; 7 nucleotides match TRBD1. The CDR3 runs 13 residues. V lost 8 bases to trimming and J lost 1 base; unmatched junction nucleotides: 7. CDR1 and CDR2 (germline): GTSNPN, SVGIG (reference sequence). The chain's CDR3 is CASNRGPNTEAFF. CDR3 coding DNA: TGTGCCAGTAACAGGGGACCGAACACTGAAGCTTTCTTT. The full variable domain, with the rest looked up from reference TRBV30 and TRBJ1-1, is SQTIHQWPATLVQPVGSPLSLECTVEGTSNPNLYWYRQAAGRGLQLLFYSVGIGQISSEVPQNLSASRPQDRQFILSSKKLLLSDSGFYLCASNRGPNTEAFFGQGTRLTVV.

The chain combines TRBV5-5 with TRBJ2-7, with 9 bases that match TRBD1. The CDR3 is made up of 16 amino acids. Germline V gene lookup returns CDR1 SGHKS and CDR2 YYEKEE (reference sequence). Germline trimming cut 4 bases from V and 9 bases from J; bases unmatched to any gene: 17. This CDR3 reads CASSLARGQGFLRQYF. The CDR3 DNA is TGTGCCAGCAGCCTTGCTAGGGGACAGGGCTTCCTGAGGCAGTACTTC.

The chain couples TRBV21-1 to TRBJ2-3; the table calls TRBD1, which could not be checked here. TRBV21-1 is classified as a pseudogene. The CDR3 has 15 residues. This CDR3 reads CASSSGQGPTDTQYF. In DNA, the CDR3 is TGTGCCAGCAGCTCAGGACAGGGCCCCACAGATACGCAGTATTTT.

The chain uses TRBV5-1 and TRBJ2-3; the D is unclear. The CDR3 consists of 14 residues. Trimming removed 0 bases at V and 2 bases at J, with 7 bases between. Germline CDR1 SGHRS, CDR2 YFSETQ. CDR3 sequence: CASSLERYTDTQYF. The CDR3 bases are TGCGCCAGCAGCTTGGAGAGGTACACAGATACGCAGTATTTT.